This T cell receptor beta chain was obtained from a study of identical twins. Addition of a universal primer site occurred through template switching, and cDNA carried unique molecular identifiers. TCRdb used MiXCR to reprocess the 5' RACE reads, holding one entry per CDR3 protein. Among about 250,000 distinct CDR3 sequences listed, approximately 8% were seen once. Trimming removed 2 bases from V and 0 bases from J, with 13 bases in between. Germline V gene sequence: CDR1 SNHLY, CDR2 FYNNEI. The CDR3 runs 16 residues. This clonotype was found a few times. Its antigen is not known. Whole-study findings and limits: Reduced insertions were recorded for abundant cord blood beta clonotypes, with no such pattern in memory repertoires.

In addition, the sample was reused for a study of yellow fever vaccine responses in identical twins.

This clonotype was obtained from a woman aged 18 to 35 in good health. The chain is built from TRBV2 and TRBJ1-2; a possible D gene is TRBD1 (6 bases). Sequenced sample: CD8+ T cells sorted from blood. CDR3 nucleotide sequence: TGTGCCAGCAGTGAAAGCAGGGGATCTACTAACTATGGCTACACCTTC. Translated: CASSESRGSTNYGYTF. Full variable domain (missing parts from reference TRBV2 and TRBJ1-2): EPEVTQTPSHQVTQMGQEVILRCVPISNHLYFYWYRQILGQKVEFLVSFYNNEISEKSEIFDDQFSVERPDGSNFTLKIRSTKLEDSAMYFCASSESRGSTNYGYTFGSGTRLTVV.